A single sample is the source of the 3 T cell receptor beta chains below, sequenced in a study of blood T cells in healthy people across ages (dated by TCRdb to the mid-2010s). The library was generated by 5' RACE. TCRdb names Illumina HiSeq 2500 as the instrument used. A second 7 to 11 cycle PCR used a sample-barcoded 5' primer and a J-beta primer mix. Starting from the raw public reads, TCRdb applied fastp trimming at Q25, assembled clones with MiXCR and retained in-frame beta chains. Rows with a matching CDR3 protein are joined into one entry that keeps the most common DNA and genes. The sample table contains about 780,000 distinct CDR3 sequences; only one count was recorded for 35% to 50% of them. The ten most abundant clones make up 15% to 20% of the sample. The sequenced material came from blood. The receptor set was obtained from a man older than 75 in good health.

This clonotype was counted a few times. The J gene is TRBJ2-3, the V gene TRBV5-1, with 9 nucleotides matching TRBD2. In germline, CDR1 is SGHRS, CDR2 YFSETQ. The CDR3 runs to 15 residues. The V segment lost 4 bases and the J segment 2 bases; nucleotides outside the gene matches: 5. The DNA of the CDR3 is TGCGCCAGCAGCAGTAGGACTAGCGCCACAGATACGCAGTATTTT. Protein product: CASSSRTSATDTQYF.

This chain connects TRBV12-3 or TRBV12-4 to TRBJ1-1; D ambiguous. The V gene lost 6 bases and the J gene lost 3 bases, with 14 bases spanning the gap. This CDR3 has 14 residues. This CDR3 is CASRPGHGDTEAFF. CDR3 bases: TGTGCCAGCAGGCCCGGGCATGGGGACACTGAAGCTTTCTTT.

The gene calls are TRBV10-3 and TRBJ2-2, with D maybe TRBD1 (6 bases). The CDR3 loop spans 14 amino acids. Between the trimmed V and J ends, which lost 11 bases and 5 bases, there was a span of 18 bases. CDR1 and CDR2 (germline): ENHRY, SYGVKD. CDR3 nucleotides: TGTGCCTCGGCCGGGACATTAAGGACCGGGGAGCTGTTTTTT. Translating it yields CASAGTLRTGELFF.